The 32 T cell receptor beta chains reported below all come from one sample, sequenced in a study of OX40 agonist ivuxolimab in advanced cancers. Libraries were prepared by immunoSEQ multiplex PCR; TCRdb keeps only in-frame clonotypes and omits some of them. Of about 83,000 clones detected, under 90% appear once; the ten largest clones hold approximately 1.5%. This sample comprised CD4+ or CD8+ T cells sorted from blood, obtained in a trial of the OX40 agonist ivuxolimab. The receptor source for this set is an adult with an advanced solid tumor such as melanoma, head and neck, liver or kidney cancer.

This clone was recorded a few times. The chain carries TRBV19 and TRBJ1-2, with TRBD1 identical over 9 bases. Germline V gene lookup returns CDR1 LNHDA and CDR2 SQIVND (reference sequence). With 9 bases clipped from V and 8 bases from J, the junction kept 1 base outside the gene matches. The length of the CDR3 is 10 residues. CDR3: CARDRGGYTF. CDR3 nucleotides: TGTGCCAGGGACAGGGGCGGCTACACCTTC.

The chain employs TRBV6-1 and TRBJ2-7; TRBD2 matches at 9 bases. V shed 3 bases and J 6 bases; nucleotides not matched to a gene: 9. Germline loops: CDR1 MNHNS, CDR2 SASEGT. The CDR3 is 15 residues long. The DNA of the CDR3 is TGTGCCAGCAGTGATTTAGCGGGGGCGATGGGCGAGCAGTACTTC. The encoded protein is CASSDLAGAMGEQYF.

The chain couples TRBV9 to TRBJ1-5; 7 positions match TRBD1. CDR1 and CDR2 (germline): SGDLS, YYNGEE. This CDR3 region has 12 residues. The junction had 0 bases not matched to a gene; V was cut back by 0 bases and J by 9 bases. CDR3 nucleotides: TGTGCCAGCAGCGTAGCAGGGGGGCCCCAGCATTTT. Its protein is CASSVAGGPQHF.

V is TRBV19 and J is TRBJ2-7, with D perhaps TRBD2 (5 bases). The CDR3 is made up of 15 amino acids. Germline CDR1 is LNHDA and CDR2 is SQIVND (reference sequence). V was clipped by 3 bases and J by 1 base, with 13 bases between them. The CDR3 nucleotides are TGTGCCAGTAGTATGAGGTTCGGGGATTCCTACGAGCAGTACTTC. Its translation is CASSMRFGDSYEQYF.

This chain joins TRBV15 and TRBJ1-3; possibly TRBD1 for D (6 bases). The CDR3 loop spans 16 amino acids. V gave up 0 bases and J gave up 5 bases, with 14 bases separating them. Germline V gene sequence: CDR1 LNHNV, CDR2 YYDKDF (reference sequence). DNA of the CDR3: TGTGCCACCAGCAGAGAACCCGACAGGAGAAGAAACACCATATATTTT. Translating it yields CATSREPDRRRNTIYF.

This chain joins TRBV5-1 and TRBJ1-1; no definite D call. This CDR3 region has 13 residues. V was shortened by 0 bases and J by 3 bases, with 6 bases between the two germline ends. CDR1 and CDR2 (germline): SGHRS, YFSETQ. The CDR3 reads CASSLDADTEAFF. CDR3 coding DNA: TGCGCCAGCAGCTTGGATGCGGACACTGAAGCTTTCTTT.

V usage is TRBV14 and J usage is TRBJ1-3; perhaps TRBD1 as D (5 bases). This CDR3 comprises 15 residues. CDR1 and CDR2 from the germline V gene are SGHDN and FVKESK. Trimming took off 4 bases at V and 0 bases at J, with 10 bases between the two ends. CDR3 protein: CASSPGLYSGNTIYF. CDR3 nucleotide sequence: TGTGCCAGCAGCCCGGGACTATACTCTGGAAACACCATATATTTT.

The gene calls are TRBV9 and TRBJ2-7; D is tentatively TRBD1 or TRBD2 (5 bases each). Trimming removed 2 bases at V and 0 bases at J, with 12 bases between. Looked up from germline, CDR1 is SGDLS and CDR2 is YYNGEE. CDR3 length: 15 amino acids. The CDR3 DNA reads as TGTGCCAGCAGCGTTGCCGAGGGGAGCTCCTACGAGCAGTACTTC. The encoded protein is CASSVAEGSSYEQYF.

This chain joins TRBV19 and TRBJ1-6; maybe TRBD1 (5 bases). V was shortened by 6 bases and J by 8 bases, with 17 bases between the two germline ends. The CDR3 is 15 amino acids. Germline-derived CDR1 and CDR2 are LNHDA and SQIVND (reference sequence). The chain's CDR3 is CASRLTAGTHSPLHF. Here the CDR3 DNA reads TGTGCCAGTAGGTTGACAGCCGGAACCCATTCACCCCTCCACTTT.

V is TRBV18 and J is TRBJ1-1, with unresolved D. CDR3 size: 12 residues. Trimming removed 6 bases at V and 4 bases at J, with 9 bases between. In germline, CDR1 is KGHSH, CDR2 LQKENI. The CDR3 loop reads CASSPDTTEAFF. The CDR3 region has the DNA TGTGCCAGCTCGCCCGACACCACTGAAGCTTTCTTT.

This clone was recorded once. V usage is TRBV6-5 and J usage is TRBJ2-7; 10 bases are shared with TRBD2. CDR1 and CDR2 from the germline V gene are MNHEY and SVGAGI. This CDR3 is 14 amino acids long. Trimming removed 5 bases from V and 6 bases from J; junction bases left unmatched: 7. This chain's CDR3 is CASSHSGGPSEQYF. CDR3 nucleotides: TGTGCCAGCAGTCATAGCGGGGGGCCCAGCGAGCAGTACTTC.

The genes are TRBV2 and TRBJ1-1, with a tentative D call TRBD1 (5 bases). V was pared by 5 bases and J by 1 base, with 11 bases between. CDR1 is SNHLY, CDR2 FYNNEI, per germline. The CDR3 totals 14 residues. The CDR3 DNA sequence: TGTGCCAGCAGTCCAGGGTTTGCGAACACTGAAGCTTTCTTT. Protein sequence: CASSPGFANTEAFF.

This clone has only one observation. The V gene is TRBV6-1, the J gene TRBJ1-2; maybe TRBD1 (5 bases). The germline V gene has CDR1 MNHNS and CDR2 SASEGT. The germline V and J ends were trimmed by 4 bases and 4 bases, with 22 bases remaining between them. This CDR3 comprises 17 residues. CDR3 in amino acids: CASSVDPPDRRIYGYTF. CDR3 coding DNA: TGTGCCAGCAGTGTAGACCCCCCAGACAGACGGATCTATGGCTACACCTTC.

J is TRBJ2-2 and V is TRBV28, with D unresolved. This CDR3 comprises 17 residues. V gave up 3 bases and J gave up 3 bases, with 17 bases separating them. Germline assignment: CDR1 MDHEN and CDR2 SYDVKM. This CDR3 is CASSFFSFIRDTGELFF. The CDR3 coding sequence is TGTGCCAGCAGTTTTTTTAGTTTCATTAGGGACACCGGGGAGCTGTTTTTT.

V gene TRBV5-1 combines with J gene TRBJ1-1; D not certain. CDR1 is SGHRS, CDR2 YFSETQ, per germline. CDR3 length equals 14 residues. Deletions cut 3 bases from V and 2 bases from J, with 11 bases between. The CDR3 bases are TGCGCCAGCAGCTCGGCAGGTTCTAACACTGAAGCTTTCTTT. Encoded protein: CASSSAGSNTEAFF.

The chain employs TRBV19 and TRBJ1-1; D gene unclear. The CDR3 covers 13 residues. Germline V gives CDR1 LNHDA, CDR2 SQIVND (reference sequence). V was shortened by 6 bases and J by 1 base, with 9 bases between the two germline ends. The CDR3 nucleotides are TGTGCCAGTAGGCTAGACGGGAACACTGAAGCTTTCTTT. Protein sequence: CASRLDGNTEAFF.

This chain uses TRBV19 with TRBJ1-1, with D possibly being TRBD1 (5 bases). Germline CDR1 is LNHDA and CDR2 is SQIVND (reference sequence). The germline V and J ends were trimmed by 3 bases and 1 base, with 15 bases remaining between them. The CDR3 length is 16 residues. CDR3: CASSMEPREGNTEAFF. CDR3 DNA: TGTGCCAGTAGTATGGAACCCAGGGAGGGGAACACTGAAGCTTTCTTT.

The V call is TRBV6-1, the J call TRBJ1-4, with a possible D match to TRBD1 (6 bases). Germline CDR1 is MNHNS and CDR2 is SASEGT. V gave up 4 bases and J gave up 1 base, with 13 bases separating them. The CDR3 has 16 residues. As DNA, the CDR3 is TGTGCCAGCAGTGTTACGGGGGGCATAACTAATGAAAAACTGTTTTTT. Residues: CASSVTGGITNEKLFF.

This clone has just one count. The V call is TRBV5-5, the J call TRBJ2-5; the match to TRBD1 covers 7 bases. The CDR3 loop spans 14 amino acids. Germline V gene data show CDR1 as SGHKS and CDR2 as YYEKEE (reference sequence). V lost 3 bases to trimming and J lost 5 bases; unmatched junction nucleotides: 7. In DNA, the CDR3 is TGTGCCAGCAGCTACCAGACAGGGACCGAGACCCAGTACTTC. Amino acid sequence: CASSYQTGTETQYF.

This chain connects TRBV19 to TRBJ2-4, with D possibly TRBD2 on 6 matching bases. Trimming removed 0 bases from V and 4 bases from J, with 16 bases in between. There are 17 residues in the CDR3. Germline V gene lookup returns CDR1 LNHDA and CDR2 SQIVND (reference sequence). The DNA of the CDR3 is TGTGCCAGTAGTATAGATCTATGGCGGGACCTTAAAAACATTCAGTACTTC. Translation: CASSIDLWRDLKNIQYF.

V usage is TRBV28 and J usage is TRBJ1-2; no reliable D call. In germline, CDR1 is MDHEN, CDR2 SYDVKM. Between the trimmed V and J ends, which lost 3 bases and 3 bases, there was a span of 11 bases. The CDR3 is 14 residues long. CDR3 residues: CASSLDGSDYGYTF. In nucleotides, the CDR3 is TGTGCCAGCAGTTTGGACGGGAGTGACTATGGCTACACCTTC.

This clone was detected once. This sequence joins TRBV5-4 and TRBJ2-2; no clear D. This CDR3 comprises 14 residues. Germline V gene data show CDR1 as SGHNT and CDR2 as YYREEE (reference sequence). V lost 0 bases and J 6 bases, leaving 9 bases between the germline ends. CDR3 protein: CASSLASSSGELFF. The DNA of the CDR3 is TGTGCCAGCAGCTTGGCGTCCTCTTCCGGGGAGCTGTTTTTT.

The J gene is TRBJ1-5, the V gene TRBV28; no clear D. The V gene's germline CDR1 is MDHEN and CDR2 SYDVKM. The CDR3 is 15 residues long. The V and J ends lost 5 bases and 6 bases respectively, with 17 bases between them. The CDR3 loop reads CASSLETRSGQPQHF. CDR3 nucleotides: TGTGCCAGCAGTCTCGAGACCAGGTCCGGTCAGCCCCAGCATTTT.

This clone was seen just once. This chain joins TRBV5-1 and TRBJ2-7, with a tentative D call TRBD1 (6 bases). The CDR3 extends over 12 amino acids. V lost 0 bases and J 13 bases, leaving 14 bases between the germline ends. Germline values: CDR1 SGHRS, CDR2 YFSETQ. The CDR3 here is CASSLGQDNKYF. Here the CDR3 DNA reads TGCGCCAGCAGCTTGGGACAGGACAACAAATACTTC.

V gene TRBV2 combines with J gene TRBJ1-3; the D gene is possibly TRBD1 (5 bases). The germline V gene has CDR1 SNHLY and CDR2 FYNNEI. Trimming pared 3 bases from V and 9 bases from J, leaving 15 bases between. The CDR3 consists of 14 residues. CDR3 sequence reads: CASSDQLRASTIYF. CDR3 nucleotide sequence: TGTGCCAGCAGTGACCAACTCAGGGCGAGCACCATATATTTT.

This chain connects TRBV5-1 to TRBJ2-2; D is possibly TRBD2 (6 bases). Germline assignment: CDR1 SGHRS and CDR2 YFSETQ. The CDR3 spans 13 residues. The V and J ends lost 4 bases and 9 bases respectively, with 13 bases between them. DNA for the CDR3: TGCGCCAGCAGCGAGGAGGGGACCTGGGAGCTGTTTTTT. Amino acids: CASSEEGTWELFF. Drawing the rest from reference TRBV5-1 and TRBJ2-2, the complete variable domain is KAGVTQTPRYLIKTRGQQVTLSCSPISGHRSVSWYQQTPGQGLQFLFEYFSETQRNKGNFPGRFSGRQFSNSRSEMNVSTLELGDSALYLCASSEEGTWELFFGEGSRLTVL.

The CDR3 here is CASSQARTRSNTGELFF. CDR3 bases: TGTGCCAGCAGCCAGGCAAGGACTAGATCGAACACCGGGGAGCTGTTTTTT. The rearrangement uses TRBV7-9 and TRBJ2-2; 7 nucleotides align to TRBD2. V gave up 5 bases and J gave up 0 bases; unmatched junction bases: 9. Germline CDR1 SEHNR, CDR2 FQNEAQ (reference sequence). The CDR3 is made up of 17 amino acids.

This sequence joins TRBV7-9 and TRBJ2-3, with TRBD2 matching 11 bases. With 5 bases clipped from V and 6 bases from J, the junction kept 10 bases outside the gene matches. CDR3 length equals 16 residues. Germline loops: CDR1 SEHNR, CDR2 FQNEAQ (reference sequence). CDR3 DNA sequence: TGTGCCAGCAGCCTCCTAGCGGGGGGCCGTGGCGATACGCAGTATTTT. Protein product: CASSLLAGGRGDTQYF.

This chain connects TRBV11-1 to TRBJ2-3, with D possibly being TRBD1 (6 bases). CDR3 size: 15 residues. CDR1 and CDR2 (germline): SGHAT, FQDESV (reference sequence). Trimming pared 5 bases from V and 2 bases from J, leaving 14 bases between. This CDR3 reads CASSMAQGNTDTQYF. DNA for the CDR3: TGTGCCAGCAGCATGGCACAGGGAAACACAGATACGCAGTATTTT. Full variable domain (rest looked up from reference TRBV11-1 and TRBJ2-3): EAEVAQSPRYKITEKSQAVAFWCDPISGHATLYWYRQILGQGPELLVQFQDESVVDDSQLPKDRFSAERLKGVDSTLKIQPAELGDSAMYLCASSMAQGNTDTQYFGPGTRLTVL.

The chain recombines TRBV30 with TRBJ1-1, with 12 bases lining up with TRBD1. The CDR3 runs 14 residues. V dropped 3 bases and J dropped 11; count of bases not matched to a gene: 10. Germline values: CDR1 GTSNPN, CDR2 SVGIG (reference sequence). The CDR3 DNA sequence: TGTGCCTGGAGACGGGACAGGGGGCGAGTTAGCGCTTTCTTT. It encodes CAWRRDRGRVSAFF.

This chain joins TRBV5-1 and TRBJ1-6; no clear D. Per germline, CDR1 SGHRS and CDR2 YFSETQ. V gave up 3 bases and J gave up 1 base, with 8 bases separating them. The CDR3 is made up of 15 amino acids. CDR3: CASSSLDSYNSPLHF. CDR3 sequence (DNA): TGCGCCAGCAGCTCCCTGGATTCCTATAATTCACCCCTCCACTTT.

The chain has TRBV7-2 and TRBJ1-6; unclear D gene. CDR1 and CDR2 (germline): SGHTA, FQGNSA. This CDR3 has 15 residues. The V and J ends lost 1 base and 6 bases respectively, with 10 bases between them. CDR3 DNA: TGTGCCAGCAGCTTAGACGGCCTTACTAATTCACCCCTCCACTTT. Translating it yields CASSLDGLTNSPLHF.